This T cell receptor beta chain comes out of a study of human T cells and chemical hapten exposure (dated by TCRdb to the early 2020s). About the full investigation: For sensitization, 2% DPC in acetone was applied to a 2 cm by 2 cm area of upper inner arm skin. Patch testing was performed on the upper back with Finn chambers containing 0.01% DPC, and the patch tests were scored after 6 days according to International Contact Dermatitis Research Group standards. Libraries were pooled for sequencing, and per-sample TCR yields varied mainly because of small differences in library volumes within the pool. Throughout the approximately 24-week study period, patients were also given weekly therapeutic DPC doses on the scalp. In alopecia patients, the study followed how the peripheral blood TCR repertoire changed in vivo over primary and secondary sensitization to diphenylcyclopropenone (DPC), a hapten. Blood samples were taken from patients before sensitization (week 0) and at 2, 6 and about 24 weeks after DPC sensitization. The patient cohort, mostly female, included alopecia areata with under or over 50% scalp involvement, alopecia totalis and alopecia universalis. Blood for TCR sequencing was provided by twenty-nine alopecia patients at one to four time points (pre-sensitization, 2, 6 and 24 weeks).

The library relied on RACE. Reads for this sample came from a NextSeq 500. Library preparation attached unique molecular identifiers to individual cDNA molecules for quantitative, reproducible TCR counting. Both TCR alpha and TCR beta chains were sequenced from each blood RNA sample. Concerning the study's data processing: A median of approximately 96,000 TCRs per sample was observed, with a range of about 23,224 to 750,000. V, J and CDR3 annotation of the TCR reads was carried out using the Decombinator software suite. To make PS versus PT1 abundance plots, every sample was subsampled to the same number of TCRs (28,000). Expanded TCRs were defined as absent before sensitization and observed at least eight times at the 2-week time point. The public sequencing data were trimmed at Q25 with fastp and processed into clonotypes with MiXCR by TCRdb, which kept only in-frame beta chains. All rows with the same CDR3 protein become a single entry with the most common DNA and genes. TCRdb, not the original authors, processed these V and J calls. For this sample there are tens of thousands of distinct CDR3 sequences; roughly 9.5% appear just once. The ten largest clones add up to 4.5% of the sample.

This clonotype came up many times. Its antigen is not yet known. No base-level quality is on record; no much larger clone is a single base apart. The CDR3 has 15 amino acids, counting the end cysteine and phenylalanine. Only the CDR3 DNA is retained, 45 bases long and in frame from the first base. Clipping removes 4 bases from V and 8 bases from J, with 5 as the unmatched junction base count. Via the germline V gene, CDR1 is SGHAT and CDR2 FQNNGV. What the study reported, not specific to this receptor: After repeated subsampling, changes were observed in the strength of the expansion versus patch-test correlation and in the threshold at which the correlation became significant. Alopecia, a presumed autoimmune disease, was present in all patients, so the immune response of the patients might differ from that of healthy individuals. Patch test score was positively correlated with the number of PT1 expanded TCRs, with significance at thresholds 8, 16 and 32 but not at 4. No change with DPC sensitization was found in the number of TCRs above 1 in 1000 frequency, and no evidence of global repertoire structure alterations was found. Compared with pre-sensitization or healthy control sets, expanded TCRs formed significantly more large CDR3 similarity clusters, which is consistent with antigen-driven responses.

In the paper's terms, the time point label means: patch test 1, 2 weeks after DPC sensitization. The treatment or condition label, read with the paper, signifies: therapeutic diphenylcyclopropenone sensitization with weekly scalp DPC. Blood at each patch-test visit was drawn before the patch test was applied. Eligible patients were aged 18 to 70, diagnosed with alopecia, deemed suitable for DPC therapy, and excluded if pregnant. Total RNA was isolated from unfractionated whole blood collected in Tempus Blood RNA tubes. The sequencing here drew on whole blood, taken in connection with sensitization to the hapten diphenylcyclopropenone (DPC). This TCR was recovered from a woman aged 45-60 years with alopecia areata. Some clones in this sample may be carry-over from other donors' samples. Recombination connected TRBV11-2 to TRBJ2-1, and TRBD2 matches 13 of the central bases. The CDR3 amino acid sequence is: CASSSGLAGLDEQFF. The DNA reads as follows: TGTGCCAGCAGCTCGGGACTAGCGGGATTAGATGAGCAGTTCTTC.